Listed below are T cell receptor beta chains from one sample, sequenced in a study of OX40 agonist ivuxolimab in advanced cancers. The table came from immunoSEQ multiplex PCR; TCRdb's copy has only in-frame clones and leaves some out. The repertoire has 100,000 to 140,000 clones, around 90% of them found once; the top ten carry about 1.2%. This material consisted of CD4+ or CD8+ T cells sorted from blood, taken in a trial of the OX40 agonist ivuxolimab. The receptors originated from an adult with an advanced solid tumor such as melanoma, head and neck, liver or kidney cancer. The CDR3 runs from the conserved cysteine through the conserved F or W. The D gene is left open where the match is weak. Some rows have no size entry. The others give once, few or many, or a class for an expanded clone.

clone size	D gene	J gene	V gene	CDR3 protein	CDR3 DNA
-	TRBD2	TRBJ2-1	TRBV19	CASNLAGTNEQFF	TGTGCCAGTAACCTAGCGGGAACCAATGAGCAGTTCTTC
-	-	TRBJ2-7	TRBV7-2	CASSLASFPPVNEQYF	TGTGCCAGCAGCTTGGCTAGCTTTCCCCCTGTTAACGAGCAGTACTTC
-	TRBD2	TRBJ2-1	TRBV10-3	CAIGLAGGPSQFF	TGTGCCATCGGACTAGCGGGAGGGCCCTCGCAGTTCTTC
-	-	TRBJ2-1	TRBV4-3	CASSQENYNYNEQFF	TGCGCCAGCAGCCAAGAAAACTACAACTACAATGAGCAGTTCTTC
-	-	TRBJ2-7	TRBV28	CASSSSGEFYEQYF	TGTGCCAGCAGTTCCTCGGGGGAATTCTACGAGCAGTACTTC
few	TRBD1	TRBJ2-7	TRBV9	CASSVWDSYEQYF	TGTGCCAGCAGCGTCTGGGACAGCTACGAGCAGTACTTC
-	-	TRBJ2-5	TRBV19	CASSNRGDRQETQYF	TGTGCCAGTAGTAATAGGGGAGACAGACAAGAGACCCAGTACTTC
-	-	TRBJ2-7	TRBV5-5	CASSLVRKGPYEQYF	TGTGCCAGCAGCTTGGTGAGGAAGGGTCCCTACGAGCAGTACTTC
-	-	TRBJ1-2	TRBV7-6	CASSLDNNYGYTF	TGTGCCAGCAGCTTAGACAATAACTATGGCTACACCTTC
few	-	TRBJ2-3	TRBV21-1	CASSKALGKSTDTQYF	TGTGCCAGCAGCAAAGCGCTGGGAAAGTCCACAGATACGCAGTATTTT
-	TRBD1	TRBJ1-1	TRBV6-1	CASSESGGFTEAFF	TGTGCCAGCAGTGAATCAGGGGGCTTCACTGAAGCTTTCTTT
-	TRBD2	TRBJ2-7	TRBV7-9	CASSLAGSGGREQYF	TGTGCCAGCAGCTTAGCGGGTAGCGGCGGGAGGGAGCAGTACTTC
-	-	TRBJ2-7	TRBV27	CASSLSITGSDEQYF	TGTGCCAGCAGTTTATCGATCACAGGGTCAGACGAGCAGTACTTC
-	-	TRBJ2-7	TRBV7-2	CASSSSAYEQYF	TGTGCCAGCAGCTCATCCGCCTACGAGCAGTACTTC
-	TRBD1	TRBJ2-7	TRBV7-3	CASSPHGTGGYEQYF	TGTGCCAGCAGCCCGCACGGGACAGGTGGATACGAGCAGTACTTC
-	TRBD1	TRBJ2-1	TRBV7-9	CASSPPGQGAIEQFF	TGTGCCAGCAGCCCCCCGGGACAGGGGGCGATTGAGCAGTTCTTC
once	-	TRBJ1-3	TRBV18	CASSPGGGISGNTIYF	TGTGCCAGCTCACCTGGGGGAGGAATCTCTGGAAACACCATATATTTT
few	-	TRBJ2-3	TRBV7-3	CASSLTGGGLVDTQYF	TGTGCCAGCAGCTTAACGGGAGGGGGACTTGTGGATACGCAGTATTTT
-	-	TRBJ2-3	TRBV10-2	CASSVDTDTQYF	TGCGCCAGCAGTGTCGACACAGATACGCAGTATTTT
-	-	TRBJ2-2	TRBV7-6	CASSLEGTVGRELFF	TGTGCCAGCAGCTTGGAGGGGACCGTAGGGAGGGAGCTGTTTTTT
-	TRBD1	TRBJ1-1	TRBV30	CAGYRGPALNTEAFF	TGTGCCGGTTACAGGGGGCCAGCTCTGAACACTGAAGCTTTCTTT
-	-	TRBJ1-5	TRBV9	CASSVSGRLDQPQHF	TGTGCCAGCAGCGTAAGTGGACGGCTAGATCAGCCCCAGCATTTT
few	-	TRBJ2-7	TRBV29-1	CSVFTGSNYEQYF	TGCAGCGTATTTACAGGGAGCAACTACGAGCAGTACTTC